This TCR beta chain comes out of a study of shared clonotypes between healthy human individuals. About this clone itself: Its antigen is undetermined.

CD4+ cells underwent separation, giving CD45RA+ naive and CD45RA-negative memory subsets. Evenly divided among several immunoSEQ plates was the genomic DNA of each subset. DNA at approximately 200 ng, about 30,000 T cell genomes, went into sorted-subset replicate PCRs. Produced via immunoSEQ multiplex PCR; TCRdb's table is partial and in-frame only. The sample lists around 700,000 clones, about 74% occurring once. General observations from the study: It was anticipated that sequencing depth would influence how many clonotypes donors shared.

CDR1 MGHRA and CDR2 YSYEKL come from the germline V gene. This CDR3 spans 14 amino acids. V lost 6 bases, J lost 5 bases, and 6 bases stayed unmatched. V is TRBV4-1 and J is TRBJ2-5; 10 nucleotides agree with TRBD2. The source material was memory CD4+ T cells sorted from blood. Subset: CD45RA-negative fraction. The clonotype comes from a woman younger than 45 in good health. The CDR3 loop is CASSSSGSIETQYF. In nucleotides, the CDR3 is TGCGCCAGCAGTTCTAGCGGGAGTATTGAGACCCAGTACTTC.